Detailed here is one T cell receptor (beta chain). Its target is unknown. Trimming took off 6 bases at V and 4 bases at J, with 24 bases between the two ends. Germline V gene sequence: CDR1 LGHDT, CDR2 YNNKEL (reference sequence). The CDR3 contains 17 residues. Presence of unique molecular identifiers characterized the TCR beta cDNA libraries. Input of about 0.95 to 11 million T cells yielded around 500,000 cDNA molecules. TCRdb fed the PCR reads into MiXCR, producing one record per CDR3 protein. The sample yields 350,000 to 450,000 distinct CDR3 sequences, approximately 33% seen once. These data belong to a study of post-analysis software for immune sequencing data. Study-wide background: Patients had relapsing-remitting, secondary progressive or progressive-relapsing multiple sclerosis; some lacked subtype. Findings and limits, study-wide: Same-batch samples co-clustered strongly by F measure. The study found significantly lower normalized Chao1 diversity in multiple sclerosis patients than in controls. TRBV5-6, TRBV5-1 and TRBV20-1 were among five TRBV segments more frequent in patients than controls.

The TCR was taken from a girl aged 5-17 years with multiple sclerosis. Sequenced input: blood. The gene calls are TRBV3-1 and TRBJ1-2, with unresolved D. The CDR3 nucleotides read TGTGCCAGCAGTCCTAATATTATTGGTCGATGGGGCTATGGCTACACCTTC. Its translation is CASSPNIIGRWGYGYTF.